Shown below are 11 T cell receptor beta chains from a single sample sequenced in a study of T cell changes during pregnancy in multiple sclerosis. Sequencing was performed with immunoSEQ multiplex PCR; in TCRdb, only in-frame clones are kept and a portion is missing. The sample lists more than 55,000 clones; about 94% were seen once. This sample comprised peripheral blood, obtained in the first trimester of pregnancy. These receptors all come from a female donor in good health, enrolled as a control in a pregnancy study.

The chain recombines TRBV28 with TRBJ1-3; D may be TRBD1 (6 bases). The CDR3 length is 14 residues. The V end lost 6 bases, the J end lost 4 bases, and 13 bases lay between the germline ends. Germline-derived CDR1 and CDR2 are MDHEN and SYDVKM. DNA for the CDR3: TGTGCCAGCAGGCAAACAGGGTCCGGAAACACCATATATTTT. This translates into CASRQTGSGNTIYF.

In this sample, this clone turned up once. The chain is built from TRBV19 and TRBJ2-2; D remains unclear. The CDR3 is 14 residues long. Trimming left V 1 base short and J 5 bases short, with 8 bases between. The germline gives CDR1 LNHDA, CDR2 SQIVND (reference sequence). This CDR3 reads CASSIGIGTGELFF. CDR3 bases: TGTGCCAGTAGTATAGGAATCGGTACCGGGGAGCTGTTTTTT.

This chain links TRBV6-6 with TRBJ2-7; tentative D call: TRBD2 (5 bases). V was pared by 2 bases and J by 2 bases, with 13 bases between. The germline CDR1 and CDR2 sequences are MNHNY and SVGAGI (reference sequence). CDR3 length equals 15 residues. The CDR3 DNA is TGTGCCAGCAGTTACCAGAGCGGAGACGCCTACGAGCAGTACTTC. Protein product: CASSYQSGDAYEQYF.

This chain links TRBV7-9 with TRBJ2-3, with a possible D match to TRBD2 (6 bases). The CDR3 runs 15 residues. Trimming took 5 bases from V and 4 from J, leaving 16 bases between them. Looked up from germline, CDR1 is SEHNR and CDR2 is FQNEAQ (reference sequence). CDR3 DNA sequence: TGTGCCAGCAGCCCCCTCCAGAGGGAGGCAGATACGCAGTATTTT. It is translated as CASSPLQREADTQYF.

The chain uses TRBV14 and TRBJ1-2, with D maybe TRBD1 (6 bases). V lost 5 bases to trimming and J lost 3 bases, with 13 bases between them. Germline V lookup: CDR1 SGHDN, CDR2 FVKESK. This CDR3 is built from 14 residues. DNA for the CDR3: TGTGCCAGCAGCACAGGGTTAAGTGACTATGGCTACACCTTC. This codes for CASSTGLSDYGYTF.

This rearrangement joins TRBV2 to TRBJ1-1, with a tentative D call TRBD1 (5 bases). The V end was cut by 4 bases, the J end by 0 bases, with 6 bases between. The CDR3 totals 13 residues. Germline V gene data show CDR1 as SNHLY and CDR2 as FYNNEI. CDR3 DNA sequence: TGTGCCAGCAGTGGACAGATGAACACTGAAGCTTTCTTT. It is translated as CASSGQMNTEAFF.

This clone showed up just a few times. The rearrangement joins TRBV10-3 to TRBJ1-3; weak D call: TRBD1 (5 bases). CDR1 is ENHRY and CDR2 is SYGVKD in the germline V gene. The CDR3 runs 14 residues. V was shortened by 7 bases and J by 0 bases, with 10 bases between the two germline ends. The CDR3 here is CAITLTDSGNTIYF. The CDR3 DNA reads as TGTGCCATCACCCTGACAGACTCTGGAAACACCATATATTTT.

This clone was seen once. The chain recombines TRBV7-8 with TRBJ2-3; 9 nucleotides line up with TRBD2. This CDR3 region has 16 residues. J lost 5 bases, V lost 1 base, and 7 bases had no gene match. From germline, CDR1 is SGHVS and CDR2 FQNEAQ. CDR3 DNA: TGTGCCAGCAGCTTAGATGCGGGAGGGCCGGGAGATACGCAGTATTTT. Its protein product is CASSLDAGGPGDTQYF.

This chain connects TRBV10-3 to TRBJ2-7; 9 positions match TRBD2. Germline trimming cut 4 bases from V and 4 bases from J; bases unmatched to any gene: 5. Germline assignment: CDR1 ENHRY and CDR2 SYGVKD. CDR3 length: 14 residues. The CDR3 spells CAISVLAGIYEQYF. Here the CDR3 DNA reads TGTGCCATCAGTGTCCTAGCGGGAATTTACGAGCAGTACTTC.

The rearrangement links TRBV19 to TRBJ1-5; 8 bases line up with TRBD1. V gave up 6 bases and J gave up 0 bases; unmatched junction bases: 16. This CDR3 contains 19 residues. Germline V CDR1 and CDR2: LNHDA, SQIVND (reference sequence). CDR3 sequence (DNA): TGTGCCAGTAGCTCCACGGACAGGGCCGACTATTATAGCAATCAGCCCCAGCATTTT. Amino acids: CASSSTDRADYYSNQPQHF.

CDR3 DNA sequence: TGTGCCAGCTCTACCCAGACAGGGGGGAACACTGAAGCTTTCTTT. Amino acids: CASSTQTGGNTEAFF. This chain links TRBV18 with TRBJ1-1, with TRBD1 identical over 9 bases. This CDR3 spans 15 amino acids. The V gene end was trimmed by 6 bases and the J gene end by 1 base; junction bases not matched to a gene: 6. The germline V gene has CDR1 KGHSH and CDR2 LQKENI.